Each of the 2 T cell receptor beta chains below was sequenced from the same sample in a study of cytomegalovirus exposure and HLA in healthy donors. The PCR ran on 60 Vbeta and 13 Jbeta primers. The assay was immunoSEQ multiplex PCR, and TCRdb's table has in-frame clones only and misses some. The sample gives 110,000 to 150,000 clones, about four fifths of which show up once; roughly 4% is in the top ten. The sequencing sample was made of PBMCs. The receptors derive from a woman in her thirties or forties in good health and CMV-seropositive.

The chain uses TRBV28 and TRBJ1-5, with D maybe TRBD1 (5 bases). This CDR3 comprises 13 residues. In germline, CDR1 is MDHEN, CDR2 SYDVKM. V gave up 3 bases and J gave up 5 bases, with 8 bases separating them. The DNA for the CDR3 is TGTGCCAGCAGTTTTTTAGGGGATCAGCCCCAGCATTTT. Amino acids: CASSFLGDQPQHF.

The CDR3 sequence: CASSQVVAVGNEQFF. CDR3 in DNA: TGCGCCAGCAGCCAAGTGGTGGCGGTGGGCAATGAGCAGTTCTTC. The rearrangement joins TRBV4-3 to TRBJ2-1; D not resolved. CDR3 length: 15 residues. Looked up from germline, CDR1 is LGHNA and CDR2 is YSLEER. The V gene lost 1 base and the J gene lost 6 bases, with 13 bases spanning the gap.